The 18 T cell receptor beta chains below all came from one sample that was sequenced in a study of blood T cells in healthy people across ages. For the second PCR, which ran for 7 to 11 cycles, a sample-barcoded 5' primer and a J-beta primer mix were used. MiXCR, applied by TCRdb to the 5' RACE reads, yields one record per CDR3 protein. In the table there are 1,500,000 or so distinct CDR3 sequences, roughly 43% of which are singletons. The sequencing sample was made of blood. These receptors came from a woman under 30 in good health.

The count of this clonotype is one. This rearrangement joins TRBV5-4 to TRBJ2-5; no definite D call. Germline assignment: CDR1 SGHNT and CDR2 YYREEE (reference sequence). V lost 4 bases and J 1 base, leaving 11 bases between the germline ends. The CDR3 extends over 14 amino acids. In DNA, the CDR3 is TGTGCCAGCAGCGTGGATGCTTCCCAAGAGACCCAGTACTTC. It is translated as CASSVDASQETQYF.

Of note for this clonotype: The junction departs from the called germline gene at one end, perhaps through a read error. The genes are TRBV2 and TRBJ2-7; 8 bases are a match to TRBD2. CDR3 length equals 17 residues. Germline assignment: CDR1 SNHLY and CDR2 FYNNEI. The CDR3 nucleotides are TGTGCCAGCACTACAGGCGGGGGGCCCCACGATATGTACGAGCTGTACTTC. It encodes CASTTGGGPHDMYELYF.

V is TRBV2 and J is TRBJ2-5, with D maybe TRBD2 (6 bases). The length of the CDR3 is 15 residues. V shed 1 base and J shed 1 base, with 10 bases lying between them. Germline assignment: CDR1 SNHLY and CDR2 FYNNEI. The CDR3 nucleotides are TGTGCCAGCAGTGAAGTGGCGGGGCCCCAAGAGACCCAGTACTTC. It translates to CASSEVAGPQETQYF. Supplemented by reference TRBV2 and TRBJ2-5, the full variable domain reads EPEVTQTPSHQVTQMGQEVILRCVPISNHLYFYWYRQILGQKVEFLVSFYNNEISEKSEIFDDQFSVERPDGSNFTLKIRSTKLEDSAMYFCASSEVAGPQETQYFGPGTRLLVL.

The chain couples TRBV7-8 to TRBJ2-3; D may be TRBD1 (6 bases). CDR1 and CDR2 from the germline V gene are SGHVS and FQNEAQ. Trimming cost V 5 bases and J 0 bases, with 12 bases left between them. The CDR3 sequence is 15 residues long. DNA of the CDR3: TGTGCCAGCAGCAACCCGGACAGAAGCACAGATACGCAGTATTTT. Protein product: CASSNPDRSTDTQYF.

V usage is TRBV10-3 and J usage is TRBJ1-2; D gene unclear. This CDR3 is 15 amino acids long. The germline gives CDR1 ENHRY, CDR2 SYGVKD. The ends were cut back, 3 bases at V and 4 bases at J, with 15 bases in the middle. The CDR3 DNA reads TGTGCCATCAGTGACCTCGACCTAAATCCCTATGGCTACACCTTC. Protein sequence: CAISDLDLNPYGYTF.

This chain joins TRBV30 and TRBJ1-5, with D possibly being TRBD1 (6 bases). V was cut by 2 bases and J by 6 bases, with 14 bases left in between. CDR3 length: 14 residues. Germline lookup yields CDR1 GTSNPN and CDR2 SVGIG (reference sequence). The CDR3 DNA sequence: TGTGCCTGGAGTCGGGGGGCGAATGGTCAGCCCCAGCATTTT. Its translation: CAWSRGANGQPQHF.

The chain is built from TRBV5-1 and TRBJ2-1; 7 bases align to TRBD2. Germline V gives CDR1 SGHRS, CDR2 YFSETQ. The CDR3 loop spans 16 amino acids. J gave up 0 bases and V 0 bases, and 3 bases lay outside the gene matches. CDR3 in DNA: TGCGCCAGCAGCTTGGCCGCTAGCGGCTCCTACAATGAGCAGTTCTTC. This translates into CASSLAASGSYNEQFF.

The V call is TRBV19, the J call TRBJ1-5; D remains ambiguous. The CDR3 is 14 residues long. Germline CDR1 and CDR2: LNHDA and SQIVND (reference sequence). V gave up 7 bases and J gave up 6 bases, with 16 bases separating them. CDR3 in DNA: TGTGCCAGTACCCCCTCGTTGGGGTTTCAGCCCCAGCATTTT. This sequence encodes CASTPSLGFQPQHF.

The chain links TRBV3-1 to TRBJ1-4; D might be TRBD1 (5 bases). This CDR3 is 17 amino acids long. The germline V and J ends were trimmed by 1 base and 0 bases, with 12 bases remaining between them. CDR1 and CDR2 from the germline V gene are LGHDT and YNNKEL (reference sequence). The CDR3 DNA reads as TGTGCCAGCAGCCAAGCTGGGACTGTCGCAACTAATGAAAAACTGTTTTTT. This sequence encodes CASSQAGTVATNEKLFF.

The chain has TRBV4-2 and TRBJ2-1; D unclear. V was pared by 1 base and J by 7 bases, with 14 bases between. This CDR3 contains 15 residues. Germline lookup yields CDR1 LGHNA and CDR2 YNFKEQ. In nucleotides, the CDR3 is TGTGCCAGCAGCCAAGCAAATCTAGAAGGGAATGAGCAGTTCTTC. Translation gives CASSQANLEGNEQFF.

This chain links TRBV10-1 with TRBJ2-1; D might be TRBD1 (6 bases). The CDR3 runs to 15 residues. V was trimmed by 2 bases and J by 0 bases, leaving 8 bases between them. The V gene's germline CDR1 is WNHNN and CDR2 SYGVQD (reference sequence). CDR3 in amino acids: CASSENRASYNEQFF. The CDR3 DNA reads as TGCGCCAGCAGTGAGAACAGGGCCTCCTACAATGAGCAGTTCTTC.

V is TRBV4-3 and J is TRBJ1-5, with 10 bases matching TRBD1. The CDR3 covers 15 residues. The V gene end was trimmed by 4 bases and the J gene end by 7 bases; junction bases not matched to a gene: 7. Germline CDR1 reads LGHNA; CDR2 reads YSLEER. CDR3 loop: CASSPGTGVIQPQHF. The CDR3 DNA is TGCGCCAGCAGCCCCGGGACAGGGGTGATACAGCCCCAGCATTTT.

The chain links TRBV14 to TRBJ2-5; D not certain. The end of the DNA is better explained by TRBJ2-7, so the J call may be wrong. Germline CDR1 reads SGHDN; CDR2 reads FVKESK. The CDR3 spans 13 residues. Here the CDR3 DNA reads TGTGCCAGCAGCCAAGTCAGCTCCCGCGAGCAGTACTTC. This encodes CASSQVSSREQYF.

The chain carries TRBV4-3 and TRBJ2-2; 11 bases match TRBD2. The germline CDR1 and CDR2 sequences are LGHNA and YSLEER. This CDR3 has 18 residues. V lost 0 bases to trimming and J lost 3 bases; unmatched junction nucleotides: 6. In nucleotides, the CDR3 is TGCGCCAGCAGCCAAGACCTTCCGGGACTAGCGGACACCGGGGAGCTGTTTTTT. It specifies CASSQDLPGLADTGELFF.

The CDR3, as DNA: TGTGCCAGCAACCCTCCGGACGCCGGTGGCTACACCTTC. Translated: CASNPPDAGGYTF. The chain carries TRBV6-2 or TRBV6-3 and TRBJ1-2; unclear D gene. The V and J ends lost 7 bases and 7 bases respectively, with 16 bases between them. The CDR3 loop spans 13 amino acids. In germline, CDR1 is MNHEY, CDR2 SVGEGT.

J is TRBJ1-6 and V is TRBV7-2; a possible D gene is TRBD1 (6 bases). Germline CDR1 reads SGHTA; CDR2 reads FQGNSA. The CDR3 extends over 16 amino acids. Trimming stripped 1 base from V and 8 bases from J, with 15 bases between. The CDR3 here is CASSLEPRGFDSPLHF. In nucleotides, the CDR3 is TGTGCCAGCAGCTTAGAACCCAGGGGTTTTGATTCACCCCTCCACTTT.

Ten or more counts support this clonotype. The V call is TRBV5-5, the J call TRBJ1-5, with TRBD1 as a possible D gene (5 bases). Germline V lookup: CDR1 SGHKS, CDR2 YYEKEE (reference sequence). The ends were cut back, 4 bases at V and 0 bases at J, with 11 bases in the middle. CDR3 length equals 15 residues. The CDR3 region is CASSPGPYSNQPQHF. Here the CDR3 DNA reads TGTGCCAGCAGCCCAGGGCCCTATAGCAATCAGCCCCAGCATTTT.

This clonotype has more than one count but fewer than ten. The V call is TRBV12-3 or TRBV12-4, the J call TRBJ2-1; D could derive from TRBD1 or TRBD2 (5 bases each). This CDR3 is built from 15 residues. V was shortened by 2 bases and J by 3 bases, with 11 bases between the two germline ends. The DNA of the CDR3 is TGTGCCAGCAGTTTAAGACGGGGCCTCTACAATGAGCAGTTCTTC. Protein sequence: CASSLRRGLYNEQFF.